This is a list of T cell receptor beta chains from one sample in a study of blood T cell repertoires in COVID-19. The method was immunoSEQ multiplex PCR; TCRdb's version includes in-frame clones alone and lacks a portion of them. The sample holds approximately 400,000 clones, around 89% seen once. Sequencing was done on a sample of peripheral blood. The receptor source for this set is a woman in her forties or fifties with COVID-19, enrolled during active disease. Both conserved end residues are part of each CDR3. D genes are given only for firm matches. A clone size is listed for some rows: how often the clone was seen (once, few, many), or a class if it is expanded.

d_call: -
clone_size: -
v_call: TRBV27
j_call: TRBJ1-3
cdr3_aa: CASSLSGVSGNTIYF
cdr3_nt: TGTGCCAGCAGTTTATCCGGGGTCTCTGGAAACACCATATATTTT

d_call: TRBD1
clone_size: few
v_call: TRBV5-6
j_call: TRBJ1-2
cdr3_aa: CASSLGPGGPNYGYTF
cdr3_nt: TGTGCCAGCAGCTTGGGGCCAGGGGGCCCCAACTATGGCTACACCTTC

d_call: -
clone_size: -
v_call: TRBV9
j_call: TRBJ1-2
cdr3_aa: CASSVEGVGYTF
cdr3_nt: TGTGCCAGCAGCGTAGAAGGGGTCGGCTACACCTTC

d_call: -
clone_size: -
v_call: TRBV9
j_call: TRBJ2-5
cdr3_aa: CASSVGLVGETQYF
cdr3_nt: TGTGCCAGCAGCGTAGGCCTAGTAGGAGAGACCCAGTACTTC

d_call: -
clone_size: -
v_call: TRBV6-2/TRBV6-3
j_call: TRBJ1-5
cdr3_aa: CASSPGISYQPQHF
cdr3_nt: TGTGCCAGCAGTCCGGGAATATCGTATCAGCCCCAGCATTTT

d_call: TRBD1
clone_size: -
v_call: TRBV24-1
j_call: TRBJ2-5
cdr3_aa: CATSDTGTGPLETQYF
cdr3_nt: TGTGCCACCAGTGATACCGGGACAGGGCCCCTGGAGACCCAGTACTTC

d_call: -
clone_size: few
v_call: TRBV30
j_call: TRBJ1-2
cdr3_aa: CAWSVQVANYGYTF
cdr3_nt: TGTGCCTGGAGTGTACAGGTTGCTAACTATGGCTACACCTTC

d_call: -
clone_size: -
v_call: TRBV9
j_call: TRBJ1-6
cdr3_aa: CASSENPGEQSPLHF
cdr3_nt: TGTGCCAGCAGCGAGAACCCGGGGGAGCAATCACCCCTCCACTTT

d_call: -
clone_size: -
v_call: TRBV7-8
j_call: TRBJ2-7
cdr3_aa: CASSVSGTNYEQYF
cdr3_nt: TGTGCCAGCAGCGTTTCCGGGACAAACTACGAGCAGTACTTC

d_call: -
clone_size: -
v_call: TRBV10-3
j_call: TRBJ1-2
cdr3_aa: CAISGGRDSGYTF
cdr3_nt: TGTGCCATCAGTGGGGGCAGAGACTCTGGCTACACCTTC

d_call: -
clone_size: -
v_call: TRBV5-1
j_call: TRBJ2-1
cdr3_aa: CASSVLVVGNYNEQFF
cdr3_nt: TGCGCCAGCAGCGTATTAGTAGTCGGGAACTACAATGAGCAGTTCTTC

d_call: TRBD2
clone_size: -
v_call: TRBV11-2
j_call: TRBJ2-2
cdr3_aa: CASSLFPRGTNTGELFF
cdr3_nt: TGTGCCAGCAGCTTATTTCCGCGGGGGACGAACACCGGGGAGCTGTTTTTT

d_call: -
clone_size: -
v_call: TRBV5-4
j_call: TRBJ1-4
cdr3_aa: CASSLRTVPPEKLFF
cdr3_nt: TGTGCCAGCAGCTTGAGGACTGTTCCCCCGGAAAAACTGTTTTTT

d_call: TRBD1
clone_size: -
v_call: TRBV28
j_call: TRBJ1-1
cdr3_aa: CASSYRDREAFF
cdr3_nt: TGTGCCAGCAGTTACCGGGACAGGGAAGCTTTCTTT

d_call: -
clone_size: few
v_call: TRBV2
j_call: TRBJ2-5
cdr3_aa: CASSEVSGGVKTQYF
cdr3_nt: TGTGCCAGCAGTGAAGTGTCCGGGGGTGTAAAGACCCAGTACTTC

d_call: -
clone_size: -
v_call: TRBV15
j_call: TRBJ1-5
cdr3_aa: CATSRGPSERDQPQHF
cdr3_nt: TGTGCCACCAGCAGAGGCCCCAGTGAGCGCGATCAGCCCCAGCATTTT